The clone carrying this TCR beta chain was observed a handful of times. Sequenced by immunoSEQ multiplex PCR; TCRdb stores in-frame clones only, minus some. The table records under 150,000 clones, 85% to 95% of them present only once. Germline loops: CDR1 GTSNPN, CDR2 SVGIG (reference sequence). The CDR3 is 13 amino acids. Trimming cost V 5 bases and J 10 bases, with 20 bases left between them. This entry belongs to a study of control samples from healthy donors and cancer patients. This clonotype was sampled from a man aged 25-40 years in good health. Material: blood. This chain joins TRBV30 and TRBJ1-1; D perhaps matches TRBD1 (5 bases). Written as DNA, the CDR3 is TGTGCCTGGGGGGGGGTTAATGGGTGGATAGCTTTCTTT. It is translated as CAWGGVNGWIAFF.